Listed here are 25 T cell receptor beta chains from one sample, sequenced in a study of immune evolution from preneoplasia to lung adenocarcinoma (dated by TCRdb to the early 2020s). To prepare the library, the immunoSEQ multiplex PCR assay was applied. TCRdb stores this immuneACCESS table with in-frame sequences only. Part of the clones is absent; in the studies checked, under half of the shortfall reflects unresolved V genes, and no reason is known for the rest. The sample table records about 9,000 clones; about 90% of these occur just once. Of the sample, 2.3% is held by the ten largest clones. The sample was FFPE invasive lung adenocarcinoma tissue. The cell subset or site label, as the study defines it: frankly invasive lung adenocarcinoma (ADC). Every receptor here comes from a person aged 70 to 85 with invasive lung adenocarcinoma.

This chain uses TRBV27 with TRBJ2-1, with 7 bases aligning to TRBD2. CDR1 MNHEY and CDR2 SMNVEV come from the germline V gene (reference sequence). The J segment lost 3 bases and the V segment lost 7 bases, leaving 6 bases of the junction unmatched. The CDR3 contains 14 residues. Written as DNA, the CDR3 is TGTGCCAGCAATTCTGGCGGGGGCTACAATGAGCAGTTCTTC. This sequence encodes CASNSGGGYNEQFF.

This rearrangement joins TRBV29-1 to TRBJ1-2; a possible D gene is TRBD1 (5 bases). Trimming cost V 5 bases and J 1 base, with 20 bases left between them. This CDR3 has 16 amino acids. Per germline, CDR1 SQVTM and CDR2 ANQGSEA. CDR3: CSVPFTGAGVNYGYTF. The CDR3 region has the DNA TGCAGCGTTCCATTTACCGGTGCGGGGGTTAACTATGGCTACACCTTC.

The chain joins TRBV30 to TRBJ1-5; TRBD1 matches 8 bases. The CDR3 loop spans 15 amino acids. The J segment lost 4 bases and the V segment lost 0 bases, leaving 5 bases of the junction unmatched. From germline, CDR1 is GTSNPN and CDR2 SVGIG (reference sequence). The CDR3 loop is CAWSVSDRVNQPQHF. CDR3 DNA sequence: TGTGCCTGGAGTGTTTCGGACAGGGTGAATCAGCCCCAGCATTTT.

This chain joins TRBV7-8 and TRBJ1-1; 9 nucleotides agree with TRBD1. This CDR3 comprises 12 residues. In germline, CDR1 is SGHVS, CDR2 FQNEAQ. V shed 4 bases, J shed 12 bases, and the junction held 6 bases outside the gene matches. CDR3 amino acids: CASSSGTGWTFF. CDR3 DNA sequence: TGTGCCAGCAGCTCCGGGACAGGGTGGACTTTCTTT.

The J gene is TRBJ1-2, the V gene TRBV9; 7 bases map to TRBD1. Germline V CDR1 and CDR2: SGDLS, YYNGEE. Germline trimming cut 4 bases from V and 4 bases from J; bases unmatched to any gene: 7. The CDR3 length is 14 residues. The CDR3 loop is CASSSGTAIYGYTF. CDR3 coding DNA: TGTGCCAGCAGCTCCGGGACAGCGATCTATGGCTACACCTTC.

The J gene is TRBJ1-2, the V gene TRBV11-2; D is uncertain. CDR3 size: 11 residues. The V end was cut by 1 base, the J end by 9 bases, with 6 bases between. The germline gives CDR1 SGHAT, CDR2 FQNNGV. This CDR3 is CASSLGRRYTF. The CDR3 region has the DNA TGTGCCAGCAGCTTAGGTCGGCGCTACACCTTC.

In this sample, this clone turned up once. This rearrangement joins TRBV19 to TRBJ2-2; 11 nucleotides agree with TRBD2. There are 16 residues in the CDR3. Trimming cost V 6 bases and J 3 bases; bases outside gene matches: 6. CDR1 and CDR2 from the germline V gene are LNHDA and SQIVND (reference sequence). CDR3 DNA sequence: TGTGCCAGTAGACAAGGACTAGCGGGTGACACCGGGGAGCTGTTTTTT. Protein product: CASRQGLAGDTGELFF.

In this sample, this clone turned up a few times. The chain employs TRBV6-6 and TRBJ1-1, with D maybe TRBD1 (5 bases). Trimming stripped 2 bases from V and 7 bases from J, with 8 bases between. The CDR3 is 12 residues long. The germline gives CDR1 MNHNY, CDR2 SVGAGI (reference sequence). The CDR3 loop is CASSYGGIEAFF. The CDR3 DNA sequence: TGTGCCAGCAGTTACGGGGGGATTGAAGCTTTCTTT.

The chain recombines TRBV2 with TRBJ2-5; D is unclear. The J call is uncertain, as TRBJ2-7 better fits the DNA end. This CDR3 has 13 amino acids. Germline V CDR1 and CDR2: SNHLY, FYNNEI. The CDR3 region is CASSDLLSYEQYF. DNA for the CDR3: TGTGCCAGCAGTGACCTACTCTCCTACGAGCAGTACTTC.

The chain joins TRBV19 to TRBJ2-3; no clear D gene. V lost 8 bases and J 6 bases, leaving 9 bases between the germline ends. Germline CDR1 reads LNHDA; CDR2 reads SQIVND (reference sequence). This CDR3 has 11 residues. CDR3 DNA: TGTGCCAGTGGGCGGAGTGATACGCAGTATTTT. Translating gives CASGRSDTQYF. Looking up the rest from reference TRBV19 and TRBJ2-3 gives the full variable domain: DGGITQSPKYLFRKEGQNVTLSCEQNLNHDAMYWYRQDPGQGLRLIYYSQIVNDFQKGDIAEGYSVSREKKESFPLTVTSAQKNPTAFYLCASGRSDTQYFGPGTRLTVL.

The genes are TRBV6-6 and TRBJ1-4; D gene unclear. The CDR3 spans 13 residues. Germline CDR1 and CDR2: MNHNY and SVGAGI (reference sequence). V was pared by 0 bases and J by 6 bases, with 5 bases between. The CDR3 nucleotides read TGTGCCAGCAGTTACTCGAGAGATGAAAAACTGTTTTTT. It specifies CASSYSRDEKLFF.

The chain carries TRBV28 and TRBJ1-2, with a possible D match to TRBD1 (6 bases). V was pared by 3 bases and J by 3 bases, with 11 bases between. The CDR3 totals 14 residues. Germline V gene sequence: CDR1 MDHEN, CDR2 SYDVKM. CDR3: CASSFGGADYGYTF. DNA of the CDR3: TGTGCCAGCAGTTTTGGGGGCGCAGACTATGGCTACACCTTC.

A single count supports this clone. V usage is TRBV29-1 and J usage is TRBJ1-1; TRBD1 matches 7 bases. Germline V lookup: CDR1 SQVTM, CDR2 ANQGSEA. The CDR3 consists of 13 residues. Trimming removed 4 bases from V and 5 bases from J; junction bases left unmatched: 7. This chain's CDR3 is CSVVGQAGTEAFF. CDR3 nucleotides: TGCAGCGTTGTCGGACAGGCTGGGACTGAAGCTTTCTTT.

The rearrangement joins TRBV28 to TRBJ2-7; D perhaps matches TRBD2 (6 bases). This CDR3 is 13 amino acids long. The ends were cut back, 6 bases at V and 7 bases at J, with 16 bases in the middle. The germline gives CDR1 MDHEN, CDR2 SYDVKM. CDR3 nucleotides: TGTGCCAGCAGCTTAACGCCGGGACTTGAGCAGTACTTC. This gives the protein CASSLTPGLEQYF.

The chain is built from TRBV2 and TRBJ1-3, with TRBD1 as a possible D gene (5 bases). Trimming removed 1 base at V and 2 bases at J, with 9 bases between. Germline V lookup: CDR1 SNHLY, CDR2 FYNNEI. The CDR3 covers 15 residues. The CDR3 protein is CASSEVSGAGNTIYF. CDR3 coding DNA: TGTGCCAGCAGTGAAGTTTCGGGGGCTGGAAACACCATATATTTT.

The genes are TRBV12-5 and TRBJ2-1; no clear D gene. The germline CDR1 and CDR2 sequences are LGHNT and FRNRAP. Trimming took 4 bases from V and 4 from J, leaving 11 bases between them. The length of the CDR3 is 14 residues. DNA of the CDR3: TGTGCTAGTGGTTCGCTGTCCGGTTACAATGAGCAGTTCTTC. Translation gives CASGSLSGYNEQFF.

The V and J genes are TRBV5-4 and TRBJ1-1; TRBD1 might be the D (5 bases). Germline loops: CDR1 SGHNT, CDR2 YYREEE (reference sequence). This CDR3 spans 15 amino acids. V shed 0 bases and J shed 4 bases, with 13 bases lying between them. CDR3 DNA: TGTGCCAGCAGCTTGGCCCCCCAGGGCGGCACTGAAGCTTTCTTT. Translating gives CASSLAPQGGTEAFF.

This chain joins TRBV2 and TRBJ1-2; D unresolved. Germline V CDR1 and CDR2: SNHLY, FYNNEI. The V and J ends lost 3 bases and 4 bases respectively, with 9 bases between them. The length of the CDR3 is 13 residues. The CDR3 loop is CASSDVRSYGYTF. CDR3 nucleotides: TGTGCCAGCAGTGACGTTAGGAGCTATGGCTACACCTTC.

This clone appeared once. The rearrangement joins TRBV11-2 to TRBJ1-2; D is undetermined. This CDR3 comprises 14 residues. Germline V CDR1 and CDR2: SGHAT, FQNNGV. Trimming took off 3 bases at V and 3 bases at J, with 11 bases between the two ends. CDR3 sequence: CASSFLGDHYGYTF. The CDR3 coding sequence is TGTGCCAGCAGCTTTCTAGGAGACCACTATGGCTACACCTTC.

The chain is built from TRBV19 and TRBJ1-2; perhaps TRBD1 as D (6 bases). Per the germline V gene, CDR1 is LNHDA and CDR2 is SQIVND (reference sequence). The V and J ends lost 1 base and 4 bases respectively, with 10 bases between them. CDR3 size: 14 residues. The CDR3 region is CASSIVDSSYGYTF. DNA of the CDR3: TGTGCCAGTAGTATAGTGGACAGTTCCTATGGCTACACCTTC.

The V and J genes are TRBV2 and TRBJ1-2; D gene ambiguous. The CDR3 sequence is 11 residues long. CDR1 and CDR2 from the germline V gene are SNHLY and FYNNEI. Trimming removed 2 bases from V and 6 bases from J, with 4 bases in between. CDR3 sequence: CASSEWDGYTF. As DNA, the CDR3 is TGTGCCAGCAGTGAATGGGATGGCTACACCTTC. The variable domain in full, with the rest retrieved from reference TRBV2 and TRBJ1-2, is EPEVTQTPSHQVTQMGQEVILRCVPISNHLYFYWYRQILGQKVEFLVSFYNNEISEKSEIFDDQFSVERPDGSNFTLKIRSTKLEDSAMYFCASSEWDGYTFGSGTRLTVV.

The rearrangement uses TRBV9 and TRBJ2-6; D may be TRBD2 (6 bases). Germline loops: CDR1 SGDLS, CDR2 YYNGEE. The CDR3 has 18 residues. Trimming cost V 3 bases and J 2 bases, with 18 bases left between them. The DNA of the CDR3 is TGTGCCAGCAGCGAGGGATTGGAGGGGCAGGCTGGGGCCAACGTCCTGACTTTC. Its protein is CASSEGLEGQAGANVLTF.

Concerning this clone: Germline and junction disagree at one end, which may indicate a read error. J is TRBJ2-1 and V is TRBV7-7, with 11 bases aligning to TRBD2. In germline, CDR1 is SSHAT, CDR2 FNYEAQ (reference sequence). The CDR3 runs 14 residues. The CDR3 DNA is TGTGCTAGCAGCGCCCTAGCGGGAGGCAATGAGCAGTTCTTC. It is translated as CASSALAGGNEQFF. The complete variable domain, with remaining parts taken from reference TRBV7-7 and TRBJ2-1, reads GAGVSQSPRYKVTKRGQDVTLRCDPISSHATLYWYQQALGQGPEFLTYFNYEAQPDKSGLPSDRFSAERPEGSISTLTIQRTEQRDSAMYRCASSALAGGNEQFFGPGTRLTVL.

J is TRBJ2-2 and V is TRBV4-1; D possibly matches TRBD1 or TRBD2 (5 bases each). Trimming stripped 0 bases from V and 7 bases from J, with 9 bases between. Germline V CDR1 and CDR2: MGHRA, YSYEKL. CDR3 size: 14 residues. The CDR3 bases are TGCGCCAGCAGCCAAGATCGGGGCAGCGGGGAGCTGTTTTTT. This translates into CASSQDRGSGELFF.

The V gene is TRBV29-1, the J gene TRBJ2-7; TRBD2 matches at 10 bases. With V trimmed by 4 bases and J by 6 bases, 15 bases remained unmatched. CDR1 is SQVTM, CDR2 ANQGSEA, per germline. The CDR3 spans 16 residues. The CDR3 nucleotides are TGCAGCGTTGTATCGGAGGCGGCTAGCGGGAGAGGCGAGCAGTACTTC. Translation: CSVVSEAASGRGEQYF.